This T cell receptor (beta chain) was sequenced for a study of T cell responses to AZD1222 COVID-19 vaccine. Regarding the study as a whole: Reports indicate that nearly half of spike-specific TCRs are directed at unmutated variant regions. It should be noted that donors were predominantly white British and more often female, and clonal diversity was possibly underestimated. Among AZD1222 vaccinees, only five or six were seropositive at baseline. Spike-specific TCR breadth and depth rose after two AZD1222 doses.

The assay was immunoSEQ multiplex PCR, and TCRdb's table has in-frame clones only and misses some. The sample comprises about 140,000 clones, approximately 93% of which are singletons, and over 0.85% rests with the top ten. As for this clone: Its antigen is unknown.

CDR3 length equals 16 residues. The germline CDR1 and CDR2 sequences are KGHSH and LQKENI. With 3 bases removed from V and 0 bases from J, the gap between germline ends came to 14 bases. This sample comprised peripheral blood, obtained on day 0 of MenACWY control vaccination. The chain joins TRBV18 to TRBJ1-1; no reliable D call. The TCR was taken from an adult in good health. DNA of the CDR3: TGTGCCAGCTCACCTTCACCACCAAACTTGAACACTGAAGCTTTCTTT. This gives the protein CASSPSPPNLNTEAFF.